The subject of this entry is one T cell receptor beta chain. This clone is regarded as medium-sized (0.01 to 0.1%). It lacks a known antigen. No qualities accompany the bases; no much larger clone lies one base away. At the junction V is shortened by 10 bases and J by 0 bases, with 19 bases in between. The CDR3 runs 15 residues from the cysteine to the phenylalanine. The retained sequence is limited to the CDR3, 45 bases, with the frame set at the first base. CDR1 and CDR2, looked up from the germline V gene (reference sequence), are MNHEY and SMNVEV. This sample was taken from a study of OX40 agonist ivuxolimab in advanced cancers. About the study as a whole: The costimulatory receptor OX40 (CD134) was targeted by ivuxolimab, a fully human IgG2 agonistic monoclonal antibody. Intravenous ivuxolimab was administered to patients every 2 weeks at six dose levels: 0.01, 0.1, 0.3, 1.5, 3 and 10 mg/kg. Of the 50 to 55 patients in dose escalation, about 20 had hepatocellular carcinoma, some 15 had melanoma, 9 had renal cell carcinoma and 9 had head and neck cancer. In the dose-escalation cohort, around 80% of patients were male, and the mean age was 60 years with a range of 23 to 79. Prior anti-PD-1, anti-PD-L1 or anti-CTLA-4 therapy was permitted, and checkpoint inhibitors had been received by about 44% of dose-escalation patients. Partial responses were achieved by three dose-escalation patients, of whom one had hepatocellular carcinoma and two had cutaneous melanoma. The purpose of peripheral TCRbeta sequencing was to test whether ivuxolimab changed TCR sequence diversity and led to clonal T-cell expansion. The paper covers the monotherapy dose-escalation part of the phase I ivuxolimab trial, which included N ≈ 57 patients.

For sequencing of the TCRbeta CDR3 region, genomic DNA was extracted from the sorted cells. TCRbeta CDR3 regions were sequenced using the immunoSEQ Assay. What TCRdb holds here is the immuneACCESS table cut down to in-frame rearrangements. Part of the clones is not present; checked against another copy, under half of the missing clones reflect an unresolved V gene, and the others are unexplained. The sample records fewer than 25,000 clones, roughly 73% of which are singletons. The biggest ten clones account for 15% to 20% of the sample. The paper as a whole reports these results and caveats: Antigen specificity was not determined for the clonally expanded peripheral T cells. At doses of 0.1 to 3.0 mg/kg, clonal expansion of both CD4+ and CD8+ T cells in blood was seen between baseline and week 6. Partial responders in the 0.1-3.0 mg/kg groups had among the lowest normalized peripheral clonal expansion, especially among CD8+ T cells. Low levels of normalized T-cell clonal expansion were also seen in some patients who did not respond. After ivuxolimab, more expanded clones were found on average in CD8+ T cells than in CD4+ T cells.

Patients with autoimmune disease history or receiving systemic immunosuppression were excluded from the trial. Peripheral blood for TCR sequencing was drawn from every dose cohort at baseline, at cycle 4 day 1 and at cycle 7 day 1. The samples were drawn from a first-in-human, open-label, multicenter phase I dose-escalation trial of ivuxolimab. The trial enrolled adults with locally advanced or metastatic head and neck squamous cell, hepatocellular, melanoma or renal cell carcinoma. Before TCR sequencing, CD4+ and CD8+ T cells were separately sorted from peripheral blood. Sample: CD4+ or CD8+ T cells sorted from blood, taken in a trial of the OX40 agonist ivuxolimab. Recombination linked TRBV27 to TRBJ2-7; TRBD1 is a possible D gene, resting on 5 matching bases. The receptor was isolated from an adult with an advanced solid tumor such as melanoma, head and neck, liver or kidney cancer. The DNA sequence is TGTGCCAACACCACCCAGACAGTCGCCTCCTACGAGCAGTACTTC. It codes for CANTTQTVASYEQYF.